This TCR beta chain was sequenced in a study of CD8+ T cells in alopecia areata. General study points: Scalp samples also contribute reads from the resident alphabeta T cells found in normal skin. In patients, TCRs were shared less clearly than in mice, and HLA may possibly be involved. Higher clonality was seen in lesional scalp than in normal scalp, especially in alopecia totalis/universalis.

For this clone: Its matching antigen is unknown.

In each case, RNA was isolated and then reverse transcribed into cDNA as the sequencing template. Sequenced by immunoSEQ multiplex PCR; TCRdb stores in-frame clones only, minus some. Of over 150,000 clones detected, 56% appear once; the ten largest clones hold 4% to 6%. The V end lost 3 bases, the J end lost 0 bases, and 9 bases lay between the germline ends. Germline CDR1 reads SGDLS; CDR2 reads YYNGEE. This CDR3 is 15 amino acids long. It was from PBMCs that CD4+ and CD8+ T cells were sorted. The chain carries TRBV9 and TRBJ1-4, with a tentative D call TRBD1 (5 bases). The clonotype comes from a human donor in good health. Sequences were obtained from CD8+ T cells sorted from blood. CDR3 sequence: CASSALGATNEKLFF. Written as DNA, the CDR3 is TGTGCCAGCAGCGCCCTGGGGGCAACTAATGAAAAACTGTTTTTT.